This note documents a single T cell receptor beta chain sequence. Its antigen has not been determined. Base-call qualities are not available, and no considerably larger clone is one nucleotide away. As encoded in the germline V gene, CDR1 is MNHEY while CDR2 is SVGEGT. There are 13 amino acids in the CDR3, from cysteine to phenylalanine inclusive. CDR3 DNA is the only sequence kept; it has 39 bases, read in frame from the first base. Between the V and J ends, shortened by 4 bases and 2 bases respectively, the junction contains 8 bases. The time point label, as the study defines it: about 28 days (+/-7) after the second vaccine dose. AZD1222 recipients with second doses at about 4 weeks or about 12 weeks were pooled, because spike-specific TCR depth and breadth did not differ between schedules. Samples from vaccinated people were obtained from the UK trials COV001 and COV002, which included a single-blind randomized controlled phase 2/3 trial of AZD1222 (ChAdOx1 nCoV-19) in healthy adults. Trial participant PBMC samples were collected at day 0 and day 28 after the second dose for TCRbeta chain sequencing.

The CDR3 regions of human TCRbeta chains were analyzed by immunosequencing. Concerning the study's data processing: TCRs in the repertoires were compared against a reference library of SARS-CoV-2-specific TCRs that had been generated with the MIRA antigen-specificity platform. Breadth was defined as the fraction of unique TCRs that were SARS-CoV-2-associated, and depth was defined as the fraction of total T cells that were SARS-CoV-2-associated. Using the MIRA data, each spike-specific TCR was mapped to the spike region that the TCR reacts to and placed in a CD4 or CD8 class. Log10-transformed breadth and depth values were compared by one-way ANOVA with Sidak's multiple comparisons tests. The clones in this table, taken by TCRdb from immuneACCESS, are in-frame only. Not every clone is retained; where verified, under half of the shortfall comes from an unresolved V gene, and the cause of the rest is unknown. From that table come the V and J calls and clone size; the DNA was used to work out D and trimming. The sample table contains about 150,000 clones; only one count was recorded for roughly nine tenths of them. The ten largest clonotypes hold about 4% of the sample.

The data were taken from a study of T cell responses to AZD1222 COVID-19 vaccine (dated by TCRdb to the early 2020s). Study-wide context: TCR sequencing covered over 230 trial participants: 200 to 220 given two doses of AZD1222 and some 25 given two doses of MenACWY control vaccine. Trial participants were enrolled into age subgroups of 18-55, 56-69 and 70-plus years, which contained around 150, 28 and 57 TCR-sequenced participants, respectively.

Here is what the overall study found, with its caveats: Spike-specific TCR breadth and depth rose significantly after two AZD1222 doses compared with day 0 and with MenACWY recipients. The 56-69-year group was small, and its depth increase did not reach significance, likely because of low power. Reportedly, close to half of the unique spike-specific TCRs recognized epitopes lying outside the regions that are mutated in the B.1.351 and B.1.1.7 variants. Conclusions about previously exposed vaccinees are limited, since just six AZD1222 recipients were seropositive for SARS-CoV-2 at baseline. Because no day 14 peak-response samples were available, repertoires were characterized only after the peak T cell response. Participants were mostly white British, with more females than males. The authors suggested clonal diversity may have been underestimated. Vaccine-associated CD4 TCRs spanned the whole spike protein, with dominant responses in regions 160-218 and 743-854.

The sequence links TRBV6-2 or TRBV6-3 to TRBJ1-1; matching of 5 bases hints at TRBD1 as the D gene. The TCR sequence derives from an adult who received the AZD1222 COVID-19 vaccine. Sequences were derived from peripheral blood, sampled 28 days after the second AZD1222 dose. DNA sequence: TGTGCCAGCAGTTCCCGGGACAACACTGAAGCTTTCTTT. It codes for CASSSRDNTEAFF.